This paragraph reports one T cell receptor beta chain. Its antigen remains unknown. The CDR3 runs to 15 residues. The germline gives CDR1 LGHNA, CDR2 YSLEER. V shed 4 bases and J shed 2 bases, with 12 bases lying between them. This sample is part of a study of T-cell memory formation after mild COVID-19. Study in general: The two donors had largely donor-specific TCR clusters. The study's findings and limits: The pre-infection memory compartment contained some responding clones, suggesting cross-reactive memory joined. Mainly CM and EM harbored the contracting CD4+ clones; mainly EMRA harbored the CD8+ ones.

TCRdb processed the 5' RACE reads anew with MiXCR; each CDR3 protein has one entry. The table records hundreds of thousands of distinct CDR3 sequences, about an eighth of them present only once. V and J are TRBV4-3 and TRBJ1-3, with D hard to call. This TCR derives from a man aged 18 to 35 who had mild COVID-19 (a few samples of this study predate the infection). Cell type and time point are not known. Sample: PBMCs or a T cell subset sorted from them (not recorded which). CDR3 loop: CASSPGPTAGNTIYF. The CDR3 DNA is TGCGCCAGCAGCCCTGGACCTACTGCTGGAAACACCATATATTTT.